This entry is about one T cell receptor (beta chain). Its antigen is undetermined. This specimen comes from a study of OX40 agonist ivuxolimab in advanced cancers. Study-level results: Both CD4+ and CD8+ T cell populations in blood had undergone clonal expansion by week 6 at 0.1 to 3.0 mg/kg. Averaging showed that CD8+ T cells had more expanded clones than CD4+ did. It was not determined which antigens were specifically recognized by the peripheral T cells that had undergone clonal expansion. Partial responders receiving 0.1-3.0 mg/kg showed among the lowest clonal expansion.

V lost 2 bases and J lost 6, with 16 bases in between. The CDR3 length is 16 residues. Germline CDR1 MGHRA, CDR2 YSYEKL. The repertoire was sequenced with immunoSEQ multiplex PCR; TCRdb's copy has only in-frame clones and lacks some. In the table there are more than 90,000 clones, about 84% of which are singletons. V is TRBV4-1 and J is TRBJ1-4; tentative D call: TRBD1 (5 bases). The source of this sequence is an adult with an advanced solid tumor such as melanoma, head and neck, liver or kidney cancer. Source: CD4+ or CD8+ T cells sorted from blood, taken in a trial of the OX40 agonist ivuxolimab. The CDR3 sequence: CASSQTSGEDYEKLFF. The CDR3 DNA reads TGCGCCAGCAGCCAAACCTCGGGGGAGGATTATGAAAAACTGTTTTTT.